Listed below are T cell receptor beta chains from one sample, sequenced in a study of T cells in Graves' hyperthyroidism and ophthalmopathy. From the multiplex PCR reads, TCRdb called clonotypes with MiXCR, one entry per CDR3 protein. Counted here are around 300,000 distinct CDR3 sequences, roughly 13% occurring once; the ten biggest clones make up 7.9%. Sequenced: blood. These receptors all come from a woman aged 40 to 50 with Graves' hyperthyroidism. The conserved cysteine and the conserved F or W are not part of the CDR3 here. Fields, in order: J gene, V gene, CDR3 protein.

TRBJ1-1	TRBV18	ASSPPRASDLEAF
TRBJ2-3	TRBV28	ASSAKTSGMDTQY
TRBJ2-7	TRBV20-1	SARDPDSPYEQY
TRBJ1-1	TRBV12-3/TRBV12-4	ASSTQEAF
TRBJ2-3	TRBV2	ASSEEWDSYTQY
TRBJ2-7	TRBV7-9	ASSSGGSGYEQY
TRBJ1-1	TRBV19	ASSNTRGTEAF
TRBJ1-2	TRBV5-1	ASSLEVGAGGRGYT
TRBJ1-1	TRBV4-2	ASSQVGDTEAF
TRBJ1-6	TRBV7-9	ASSFGLGDSPLH
TRBJ2-1	TRBV19	ASGGTGQYNEQF
TRBJ2-5	TRBV6-1	ASSDLAGGAETQY
TRBJ1-6	TRBV7-9	ASTLGGGSSPLH